The 15 T cell receptor beta chains reported below all come from one sample, sequenced in a study of cytomegalovirus exposure and HLA in healthy donors. Some clones are missing from TCRdb's copy, which holds only in-frame ones; the method was immunoSEQ multiplex PCR. Of around 120,000 clones detected, approximately 90% appear once; the ten largest clones hold around 1.9%. The sample consisted of PBMCs. The source of these receptors is a woman in her late teens or twenties in good health and CMV-seronegative.

CDR3 bases: TGTGCCAGCAGTTTAAAGGGGGCGGTGTACGAGCAGTACTTC. Translating it yields CASSLKGAVYEQYF. The chain couples TRBV27 to TRBJ2-7; 7 nucleotides line up with TRBD1. Trimming took 2 bases from V and 4 from J; bases not matched to a gene: 5. The germline gives CDR1 MNHEY, CDR2 SMNVEV (reference sequence). The CDR3 is made up of 14 amino acids.

The chain is built from TRBV7-2 and TRBJ2-7, with D perhaps TRBD2 (6 bases). The CDR3 is 14 amino acids. V was clipped by 1 base and J by 4 bases, with 11 bases between them. Germline V gene lookup returns CDR1 SGHTA and CDR2 FQGNSA. Written as DNA, the CDR3 is TGTGCCAGCAGCTTAGACAAGGGAGGATACGAGCAGTACTTC. Amino acids: CASSLDKGGYEQYF.

The CDR3 nucleotides read TGTGCCAGCAGCTTGACCGGGACAGCCACCACAGATACGCAGTATTTT. Amino acid sequence: CASSLTGTATTDTQYF. This chain joins TRBV5-6 and TRBJ2-3, with TRBD1 matching over 7 bases. The length of the CDR3 is 16 residues. Germline-derived CDR1 and CDR2 are SGHDT and YYEEEE. V was clipped by 1 base and J by 2 bases; unmatched bases: 7.

CDR3 amino acids: CASSQSPFLRVADTQYF. In nucleotides, the CDR3 is TGCGCCAGCAGTCAATCCCCTTTTTTACGGGTGGCAGATACGCAGTATTTT. J is TRBJ2-3 and V is TRBV23-1; no clear D. TRBV23-1 is an ORF, with its function uncertain. The CDR3 is made up of 17 amino acids. V was pared by 0 bases and J by 4 bases, with 17 bases between.

The chain is built from TRBV5-1 and TRBJ2-7; the D gene is possibly TRBD1 (6 bases). V was trimmed by 0 bases and J by 2 bases, leaving 12 bases between them. The germline gives CDR1 SGHRS, CDR2 YFSETQ. The CDR3 sequence is 15 residues long. CDR3 loop: CASSLETHRAYEQYF. The CDR3 DNA follows: TGCGCCAGCAGCTTGGAGACACACAGGGCCTACGAGCAGTACTTC. Filled out from reference TRBV5-1 and TRBJ2-7, the complete variable domain reads KAGVTQTPRYLIKTRGQQVTLSCSPISGHRSVSWYQQTPGQGLQFLFEYFSETQRNKGNFPGRFSGRQFSNSRSEMNVSTLELGDSALYLCASSLETHRAYEQYFGPGTRLTVT.

The genes are TRBV5-1 and TRBJ2-3; no clear D. The germline gives CDR1 SGHRS, CDR2 YFSETQ. Trimming took 3 bases from V and 2 from J, leaving 7 bases between them. The CDR3 spans 13 residues. The CDR3 DNA reads as TGCGCCAGCAGCTCATCCATCACAGATACGCAGTATTTT. Translation: CASSSSITDTQYF.

This chain uses TRBV5-1 with TRBJ1-1; D may be TRBD1 (5 bases). The length of the CDR3 is 17 residues. The V and J ends lost 1 base and 2 bases respectively, with 18 bases between them. CDR1 and CDR2 from the germline V gene are SGHRS and YFSETQ. CDR3: CASSLLGREGNNTEAFF. The CDR3 DNA reads TGCGCCAGCAGCTTGTTGGGCAGGGAGGGCAATAACACTGAAGCTTTCTTT.

V gene TRBV30 combines with J gene TRBJ2-7, with 9 nucleotides matching TRBD1. CDR1 is GTSNPN and CDR2 is SVGIG in the germline V gene (reference sequence). The ends lost 1 base at V and 2 bases at J; junction bases unmatched: 3. This CDR3 is 14 amino acids long. The CDR3 nucleotides read TGTGCCTGGAGTGCTCGGACAGGGGCCTACGAGCAGTACTTC. Its protein is CAWSARTGAYEQYF.

The rearrangement uses TRBV6-1 and TRBJ1-6; 10 nucleotides line up with TRBD1. Germline assignment: CDR1 MNHNS and CDR2 SASEGT. This CDR3 is 14 amino acids long. V was clipped by 7 bases and J by 5 bases; unmatched bases: 2. This chain's CDR3 is CASTGTGDNSPLHF. CDR3 DNA sequence: TGTGCCAGCACAGGGACAGGGGATAATTCACCCCTCCACTTT.

The chain recombines TRBV6-6 with TRBJ2-3; 8 nucleotides agree with TRBD2. The V and J ends lost 0 bases and 4 bases, in that order; junction bases with no gene match: 3. The CDR3 extends over 15 amino acids. Germline values: CDR1 MNHNY, CDR2 SVGAGI (reference sequence). The CDR3 nucleotides read TGTGCCAGCAGTTACTCGTACGGGGGGGCAGATACGCAGTATTTT. Residues: CASSYSYGGADTQYF.

The V and J genes are TRBV29-1 and TRBJ1-1; possibly TRBD1 for D (5 bases). Trimming removed 0 bases at V and 5 bases at J, with 13 bases between. This CDR3 is built from 14 residues. Looked up from germline, CDR1 is SQVTM and CDR2 is ANQGSEA. CDR3 loop: CSVEDHGGVTEAFF. CDR3 DNA sequence: TGCAGCGTTGAAGATCATGGGGGGGTTACTGAAGCTTTCTTT.

In this sample, this clone turned up once. The chain links TRBV28 to TRBJ1-4, with D possibly being TRBD1 (6 bases). The CDR3 totals 14 residues. The germline V and J ends were trimmed by 6 bases and 6 bases, with 14 bases remaining between them. The germline gives CDR1 MDHEN, CDR2 SYDVKM. In nucleotides, the CDR3 is TGTGCCAGCAGCAACAGGGATATTCATGAAAAACTGTTTTTT. Translated: CASSNRDIHEKLFF. The whole variable domain, remainder taken from reference TRBV28 and TRBJ1-4, is DVKVTQSSRYLVKRTGEKVFLECVQDMDHENMFWYRQDPGLGLRLIYFSYDVKMKEKGDIPEGYSVSREKKERFSLILESASTNQTSMYLCASSNRDIHEKLFFGSGTQLSVL.

About this clone itself: The sample has other DNA sequences that encode this CDR3 too. The chain has TRBV7-9 and TRBJ2-7; D uncertain. V lost 2 bases and J lost 3, with 5 bases in between. CDR1 and CDR2 from the germline V gene are SEHNR and FQNEAQ (reference sequence). The CDR3 sequence is 12 residues long. This CDR3 reads CASSLRGYEQYF. In DNA, the CDR3 is TGTGCCAGCAGCTTACGCGGCTACGAGCAGTACTTC.

Written as DNA, the CDR3 is TGCGCCAGCAGCTCCATCATGGGGCAGGGGAGTTTTCACAATGAGCAGTTCTTC. Protein sequence: CASSSIMGQGSFHNEQFF. V and J are TRBV5-1 and TRBJ2-1; weak D call: TRBD1 (6 bases). V lost 3 bases, J lost 5 bases, and 24 bases lay in between. This CDR3 has 18 residues. The germline V gene encodes CDR1 SGHRS and CDR2 YFSETQ.

This chain connects TRBV28 to TRBJ2-5; TRBD2 might be the D (6 bases). V was cut by 5 bases and J by 2 bases, with 12 bases left in between. CDR1 MDHEN and CDR2 SYDVKM come from the germline V gene. The CDR3 contains 14 residues. CDR3 amino acids: CASSPGTSQETQYF. The CDR3 nucleotides are TGTGCCAGCAGTCCCGGGACTTCTCAAGAGACCCAGTACTTC.